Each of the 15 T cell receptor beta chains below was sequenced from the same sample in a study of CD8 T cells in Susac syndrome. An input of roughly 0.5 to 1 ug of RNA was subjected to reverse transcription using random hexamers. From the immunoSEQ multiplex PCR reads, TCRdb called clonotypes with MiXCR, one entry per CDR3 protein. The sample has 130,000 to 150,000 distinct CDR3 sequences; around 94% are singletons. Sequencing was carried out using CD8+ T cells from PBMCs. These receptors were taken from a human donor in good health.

CDR3 sequence (DNA): TGTGCCAGTAGTGACCTAGGAGAAGAGACCCAGTACTTC. Amino acids: CASSDLGEETQYF. This chain uses TRBV19 with TRBJ2-5; no definite D call. CDR1 and CDR2 (germline): LNHDA, SQIVND (reference sequence). V was trimmed by 5 bases and J by 3 bases, leaving 10 bases between them. This CDR3 is built from 13 residues.

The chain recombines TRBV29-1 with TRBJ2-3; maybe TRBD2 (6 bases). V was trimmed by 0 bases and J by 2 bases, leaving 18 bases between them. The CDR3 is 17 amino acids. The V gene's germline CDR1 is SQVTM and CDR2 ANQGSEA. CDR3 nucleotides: TGCAGCGTTGAAGATTGGGGACTTGGGGGTAACACAGATACGCAGTATTTT. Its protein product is CSVEDWGLGGNTDTQYF.

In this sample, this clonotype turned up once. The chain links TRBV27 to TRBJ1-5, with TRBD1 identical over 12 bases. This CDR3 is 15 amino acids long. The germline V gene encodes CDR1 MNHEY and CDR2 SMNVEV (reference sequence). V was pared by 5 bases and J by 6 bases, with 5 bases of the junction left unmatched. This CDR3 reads CASSPRDRGLQPQHF. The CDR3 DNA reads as TGTGCCAGCAGTCCCCGGGACAGGGGGCTTCAGCCCCAGCATTTT.

CDR3 sequence: CASSGGKRNEQFF. Written as DNA, the CDR3 is TGTGCCAGCAGTGGCGGGAAGCGCAATGAGCAGTTCTTC. This sequence joins TRBV11-3 and TRBJ2-1, with a weak D call TRBD2 (6 bases). V lost 6 bases, J lost 6 bases, and 12 bases lay in between. This CDR3 spans 13 amino acids. In germline, CDR1 is SGHNT, CDR2 YENEEA.

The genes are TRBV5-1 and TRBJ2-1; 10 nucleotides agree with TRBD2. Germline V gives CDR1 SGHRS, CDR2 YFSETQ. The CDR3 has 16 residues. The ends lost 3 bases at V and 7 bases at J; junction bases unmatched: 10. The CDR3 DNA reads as TGCGCCAGCAGCTCGTTTGGAGCGGGAGGGGGGAATGAGCAGTTCTTC. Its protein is CASSSFGAGGGNEQFF. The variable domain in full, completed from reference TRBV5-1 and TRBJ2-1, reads KAGVTQTPRYLIKTRGQQVTLSCSPISGHRSVSWYQQTPGQGLQFLFEYFSETQRNKGNFPGRFSGRQFSNSRSEMNVSTLELGDSALYLCASSSFGAGGGNEQFFGPGTRLTVL.

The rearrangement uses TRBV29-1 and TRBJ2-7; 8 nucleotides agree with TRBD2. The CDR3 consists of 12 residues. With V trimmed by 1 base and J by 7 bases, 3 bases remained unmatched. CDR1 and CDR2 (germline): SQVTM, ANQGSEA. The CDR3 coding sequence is TGCAGCGTTGAAGCGGGAGGGGGTGAGCAGTACTTC. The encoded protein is CSVEAGGGEQYF.

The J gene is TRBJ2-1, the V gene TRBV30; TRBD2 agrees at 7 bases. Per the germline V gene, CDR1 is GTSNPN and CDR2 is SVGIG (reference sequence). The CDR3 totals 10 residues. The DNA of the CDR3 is TGTGGCGCGGGAGATGTTGAGCAGTTCTTC. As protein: CGAGDVEQFF.

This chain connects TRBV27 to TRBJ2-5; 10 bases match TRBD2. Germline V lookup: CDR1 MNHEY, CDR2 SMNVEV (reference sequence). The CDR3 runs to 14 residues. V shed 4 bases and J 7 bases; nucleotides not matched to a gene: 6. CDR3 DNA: TGTGCCAGCAGTTCTCTAGCGGGAGTGGTGACCCAGTACTTC. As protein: CASSSLAGVVTQYF.

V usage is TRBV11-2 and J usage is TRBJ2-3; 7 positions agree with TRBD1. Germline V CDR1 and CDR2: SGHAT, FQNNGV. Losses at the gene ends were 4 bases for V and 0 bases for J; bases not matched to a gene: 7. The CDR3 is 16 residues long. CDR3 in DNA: TGTGCCAGCAGCTCCGGGACAGCCTCTAGCACAGATACGCAGTATTTT. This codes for CASSSGTASSTDTQYF.

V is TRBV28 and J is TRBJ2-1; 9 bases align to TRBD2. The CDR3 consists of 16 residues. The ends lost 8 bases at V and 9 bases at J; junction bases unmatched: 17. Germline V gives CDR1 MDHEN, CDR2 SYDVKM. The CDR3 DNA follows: TGTGCCAGCTACAGGGAAGCCCATAGCGGGAGAAGTGAGCAGTTCTTC. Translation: CASYREAHSGRSEQFF.

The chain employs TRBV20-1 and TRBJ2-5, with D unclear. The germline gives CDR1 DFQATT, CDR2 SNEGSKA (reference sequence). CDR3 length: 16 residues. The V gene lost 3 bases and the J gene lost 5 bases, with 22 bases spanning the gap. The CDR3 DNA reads TGCAGTGCTAGTTATCATGTAGGGTTTAGGCTGGAGACCCAGTACTTC. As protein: CSASYHVGFRLETQYF.

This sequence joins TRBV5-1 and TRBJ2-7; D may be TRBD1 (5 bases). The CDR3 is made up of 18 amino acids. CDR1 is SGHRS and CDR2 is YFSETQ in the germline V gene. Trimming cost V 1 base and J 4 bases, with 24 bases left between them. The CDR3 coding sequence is TGCGCCAGCAGCTTGAACCACCCTTTGGCAGGGATTATGTACGAGCAGTACTTC. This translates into CASSLNHPLAGIMYEQYF.

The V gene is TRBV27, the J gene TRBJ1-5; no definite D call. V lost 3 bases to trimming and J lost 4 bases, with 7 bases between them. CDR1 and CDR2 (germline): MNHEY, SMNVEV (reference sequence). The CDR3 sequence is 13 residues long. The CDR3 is CASSLAGNQPQHF. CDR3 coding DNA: TGTGCCAGCAGTTTGGCGGGAAATCAGCCCCAGCATTTT.

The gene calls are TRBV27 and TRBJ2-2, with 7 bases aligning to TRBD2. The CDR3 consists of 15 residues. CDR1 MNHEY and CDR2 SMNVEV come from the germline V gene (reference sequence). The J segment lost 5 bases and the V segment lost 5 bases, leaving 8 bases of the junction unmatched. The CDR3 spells CASSPRTSWTGELFF. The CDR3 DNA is TGTGCCAGCAGTCCTAGGACTAGTTGGACCGGGGAGCTGTTTTTT.

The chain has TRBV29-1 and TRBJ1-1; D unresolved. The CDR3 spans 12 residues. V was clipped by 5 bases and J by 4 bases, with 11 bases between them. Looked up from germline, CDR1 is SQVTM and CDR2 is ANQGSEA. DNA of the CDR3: TGCAGCGTTATTAGCTATAGCACTGAAGCTTTCTTT. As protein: CSVISYSTEAFF.